The next 14 T cell receptor beta chains were all read from a single sample in a study of blood T cell repertoires in COVID-19. TCRdb's table, derived via immunoSEQ multiplex PCR, lists solely in-frame clones and lacks some. This sample yields 280,000 or so clones, of which approximately 83% are seen a single time; around a tenth belongs to the top ten. Sequences were obtained from peripheral blood. The receptors originated from a woman aged 45-59 years who had recovered from COVID-19.

This chain uses TRBV19 with TRBJ2-7, with D possibly TRBD1 on 5 matching bases. Trimming left V 7 bases short and J 7 bases short, with 11 bases between. CDR3 size: 11 residues. The V gene's germline CDR1 is LNHDA and CDR2 SQIVND (reference sequence). The CDR3 DNA follows: TGTGCCAGTACGGCAGGGCGGGAGCAGTACTTC. Protein sequence: CASTAGREQYF. The whole variable domain, filled in from reference TRBV19 and TRBJ2-7, reads DGGITQSPKYLFRKEGQNVTLSCEQNLNHDAMYWYRQDPGQGLRLIYYSQIVNDFQKGDIAEGYSVSREKKESFPLTVTSAQKNPTAFYLCASTAGREQYFGPGTRLTVT.

The rearrangement uses TRBV28 and TRBJ2-7; the D gene is possibly TRBD1 (7 bases). The CDR3 is 15 amino acids. Germline V gene data show CDR1 as MDHEN and CDR2 as SYDVKM. V was clipped by 4 bases and J by 6 bases, with 19 bases between them. For the CDR3, the DNA is TGTGCCAGCAGTTCCTCAGACAGGGTGGGAGGCGAGCAGTACTTC. This translates into CASSSSDRVGGEQYF.

The genes are TRBV3-1 (or the pseudogene TRBV3-2) and TRBJ2-7; TRBD1 matches at 8 bases. The junction had 6 bases not matched to a gene; V was cut back by 4 bases and J by 4 bases. Germline V gives CDR1 LGHDT, CDR2 YNNKEL (reference sequence). The CDR3 length is 14 residues. In DNA, the CDR3 is TGTGCCAGCAGCCCGGGCAGGGGGCTGTACGAGCAGTACTTC. This gives the protein CASSPGRGLYEQYF.

This clone was detected only a few times. The rearrangement joins TRBV27 to TRBJ1-5, with D possibly being TRBD1 (5 bases). The CDR3 is 17 amino acids. V lost 3 bases to trimming and J lost 0 bases, with 15 bases between them. Germline CDR1 reads MNHEY; CDR2 reads SMNVEV (reference sequence). The DNA for the CDR3 is TGTGCCAGCAGTTTCAGTAGGGGCGGCCTTAGCAATCAGCCCCAGCATTTT. It translates to CASSFSRGGLSNQPQHF.

The chain is built from TRBV30 and TRBJ1-5; weak D call: TRBD1 (6 bases). The CDR3 is made up of 14 amino acids. V lost 0 bases to trimming and J lost 4 bases, with 10 bases between them. Per germline, CDR1 GTSNPN and CDR2 SVGIG (reference sequence). The DNA for the CDR3 is TGTGCCTGGAGTGTAGGGCAGGGGAATCAGCCCCAGCATTTT. This codes for CAWSVGQGNQPQHF.

The chain combines TRBV4-1 with TRBJ2-1; TRBD2 aligns across 14 bases. Germline V gives CDR1 MGHRA, CDR2 YSYEKL. The CDR3 extends over 18 amino acids. The junction had 11 bases not matched to a gene; V was cut back by 5 bases and J by 5 bases. CDR3 sequence reads: CASSKGTSGGEANNEQFF. The CDR3 nucleotides read TGCGCCAGCAGCAAAGGGACTAGCGGGGGAGAAGCCAACAATGAGCAGTTCTTC.

The chain joins TRBV14 to TRBJ1-1, with 8 bases aligning to TRBD1. The germline gives CDR1 SGHDN, CDR2 FVKESK. The CDR3 is 15 amino acids. V lost 4 bases and J lost 0; bases outside the gene matches: 4. This CDR3 reads CASSPGDRMNTEAFF. In nucleotides, the CDR3 is TGTGCCAGCAGCCCAGGGGACAGGATGAACACTGAAGCTTTCTTT.

The chain joins TRBV6-5 to TRBJ1-3, with D possibly matching TRBD1 (5 bases). Trimming stripped 2 bases from V and 2 bases from J, with 10 bases between. The germline V gene encodes CDR1 MNHEY and CDR2 SVGAGI. There are 15 residues in the CDR3. The CDR3 spells CASSYGGSTGNTIYF. For the CDR3, the DNA is TGTGCCAGCAGTTACGGGGGGTCTACTGGAAACACCATATATTTT.

V usage is TRBV29-1 and J usage is TRBJ1-1; a possible D gene is TRBD1 (5 bases). Germline CDR1 reads SQVTM; CDR2 reads ANQGSEA. Trimming stripped 1 base from V and 4 bases from J, with 10 bases between. The CDR3 has 13 amino acids. As DNA, the CDR3 is TGCAGCGTTGAAGTGCAGGGAGGCACTGAAGCTTTCTTT. Encoded protein: CSVEVQGGTEAFF. Filled out from reference TRBV29-1 and TRBJ1-1, the complete variable domain reads SAVISQKPSRDICQRGTSLTIQCQVDSQVTMMFWYRQQPGQSLTLIATANQGSEATYESGFVIDKFPISRPNLTFSTLTVSNMSPEDSSIYLCSVEVQGGTEAFFGQGTRLTVV.

J is TRBJ1-2 and V is TRBV3-1 (or the pseudogene TRBV3-2); D is possibly TRBD1 (5 bases). Trimming shortened V by 0 bases and J by 7 bases, and 18 bases separated the two germline ends. Germline V lookup: CDR1 LGHDT, CDR2 YNNKEL (reference sequence). CDR3 length: 16 residues. This chain's CDR3 is CASSQDRVGGVGGYTF. The CDR3 DNA sequence: TGTGCCAGCAGCCAAGATCGAGTTGGGGGGGTAGGTGGCTACACCTTC.

The chain joins TRBV28 to TRBJ2-1, with TRBD2 as a possible D gene (6 bases). The V and J ends lost 4 bases and 0 bases respectively, with 16 bases between them. CDR3 size: 17 residues. Germline CDR1 MDHEN, CDR2 SYDVKM. The chain's CDR3 is CASSSRPGLDSYNEQFF. The CDR3 coding sequence is TGTGCCAGCAGTTCCCGTCCGGGACTTGACTCCTACAATGAGCAGTTCTTC.

The chain's CDR3 is CASSLQGGTDTQYF. The CDR3 DNA reads TGTGCCAGCTCACTTCAGGGTGGCACAGATACGCAGTATTTT. This chain connects TRBV18 to TRBJ2-3; D is perhaps TRBD1 (5 bases). The CDR3 sequence is 14 residues long. V was pared by 4 bases and J by 1 base, with 9 bases between. Germline values: CDR1 KGHSH, CDR2 LQKENI.

V usage is TRBV5-1 and J usage is TRBJ1-2; D not certain. Trimming took off 2 bases at V and 3 bases at J, with 14 bases between the two ends. In germline, CDR1 is SGHRS, CDR2 YFSETQ. This CDR3 contains 15 residues. The CDR3 region is CASSLYTGLDYGYTF. In DNA form, the CDR3 reads TGCGCCAGCAGCTTATATACCGGGTTGGACTATGGCTACACCTTC.

This clone has ten or more counts. The rearrangement links TRBV28 to TRBJ2-5; 10 nucleotides align to TRBD1. Germline-derived CDR1 and CDR2 are MDHEN and SYDVKM. V shed 7 bases, J shed 4 bases, and the junction held 3 bases outside the gene matches. The CDR3 totals 13 residues. CDR3 in DNA: TGTGCCAGCAAGACAGGGGGCCTAGAGACCCAGTACTTC. This codes for CASKTGGLETQYF.